The clone carrying this TCR beta chain occurred a few times. Its antigen is still unknown. Germline CDR1 MGHDK, CDR2 SYGVNS. The CDR3 extends over 17 amino acids. Trimming took 1 base from V and 5 from J, leaving 19 bases between them. This specimen comes from a study of shared clonotypes between healthy human individuals. The study, taken as a whole, reports: Estimated richness was generally greater in naive than memory subsets. Some naive CD4 clonotypes, around 5%, turned up in common across four donors. Non-shared clonotypes were found to have lower generation probabilities than the clonotypes that were shared by all four of the sorted-subset donors.

Method: immunoSEQ multiplex PCR; TCRdb's copy keeps in-frame clones and lacks some. The sample contains approximately 720,000 clones, around 72% of which appear only once. The TCR originated in a woman aged 30 to 39 in good health. Sequenced: memory CD4+ T cells sorted from blood. This sample's subset: CD45RA-negative fraction. The V call is TRBV25-1, the J call TRBJ2-3; D remains unclear. The CDR3 DNA reads as TGTGCCAGCAGTGAATTCCACTATGGAGAATCAGGAGATACGCAGTATTTT. Translation gives CASSEFHYGESGDTQYF.